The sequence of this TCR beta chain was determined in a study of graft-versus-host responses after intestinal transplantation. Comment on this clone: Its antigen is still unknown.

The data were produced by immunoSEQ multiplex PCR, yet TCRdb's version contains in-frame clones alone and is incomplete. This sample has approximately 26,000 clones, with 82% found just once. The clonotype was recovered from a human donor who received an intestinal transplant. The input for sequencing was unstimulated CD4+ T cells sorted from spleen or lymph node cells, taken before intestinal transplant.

CDR3: CASSPRRSYEQYF. The CDR3 nucleotides read TGTGCCAGCTCACCACGGAGGTCCTACGAGCAGTACTTC. The rearrangement uses TRBV18 and TRBJ2-7; D perhaps matches TRBD2 (5 bases). CDR1 and CDR2 (germline): KGHSH, LQKENI. The CDR3 is 13 residues long. V was trimmed by 1 base and J by 1 base, leaving 5 bases between them.